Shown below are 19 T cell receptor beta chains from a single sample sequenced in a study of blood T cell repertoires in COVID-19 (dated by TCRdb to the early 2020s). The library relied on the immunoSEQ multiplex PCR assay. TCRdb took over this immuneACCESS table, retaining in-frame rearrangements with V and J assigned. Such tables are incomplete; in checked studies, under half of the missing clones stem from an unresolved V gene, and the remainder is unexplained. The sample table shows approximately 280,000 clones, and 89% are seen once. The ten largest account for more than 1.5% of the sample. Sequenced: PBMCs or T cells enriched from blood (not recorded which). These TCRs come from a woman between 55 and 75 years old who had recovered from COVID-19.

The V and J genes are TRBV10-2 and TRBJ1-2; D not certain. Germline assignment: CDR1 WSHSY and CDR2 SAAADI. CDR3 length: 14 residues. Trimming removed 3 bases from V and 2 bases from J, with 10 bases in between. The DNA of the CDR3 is TGCGCCAGCAGTGATGGAGGGTTCAACTATGGCTACACCTTC. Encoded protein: CASSDGGFNYGYTF.

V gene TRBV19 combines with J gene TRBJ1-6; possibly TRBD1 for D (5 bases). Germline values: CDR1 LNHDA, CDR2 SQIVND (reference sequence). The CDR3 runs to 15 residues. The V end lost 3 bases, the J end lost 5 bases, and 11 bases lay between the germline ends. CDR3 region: CASSMGQGNNSPLHF. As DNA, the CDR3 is TGTGCCAGTAGTATGGGGCAGGGAAATAATTCACCCCTCCACTTT.

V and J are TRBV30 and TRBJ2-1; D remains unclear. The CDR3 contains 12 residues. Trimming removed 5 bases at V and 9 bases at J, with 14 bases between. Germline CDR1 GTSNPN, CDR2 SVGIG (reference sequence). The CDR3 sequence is CAWANSGFEQFF. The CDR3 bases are TGTGCCTGGGCTAACTCCGGGTTTGAGCAGTTCTTC.

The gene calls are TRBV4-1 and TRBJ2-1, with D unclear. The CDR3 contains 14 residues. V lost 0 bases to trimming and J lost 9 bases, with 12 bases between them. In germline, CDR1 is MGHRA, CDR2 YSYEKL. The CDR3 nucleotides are TGCGCCAGCAGCCAAGATGCCACTCGCGGTGAGCAGTTCTTC. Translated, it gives CASSQDATRGEQFF.

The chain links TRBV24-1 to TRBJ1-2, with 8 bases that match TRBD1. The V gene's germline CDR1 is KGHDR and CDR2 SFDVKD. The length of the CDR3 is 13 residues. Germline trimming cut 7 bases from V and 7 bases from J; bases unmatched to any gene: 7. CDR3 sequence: CATSPQGAGGYTF. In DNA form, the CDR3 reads TGTGCCACCAGCCCTCAGGGGGCTGGTGGCTACACCTTC.

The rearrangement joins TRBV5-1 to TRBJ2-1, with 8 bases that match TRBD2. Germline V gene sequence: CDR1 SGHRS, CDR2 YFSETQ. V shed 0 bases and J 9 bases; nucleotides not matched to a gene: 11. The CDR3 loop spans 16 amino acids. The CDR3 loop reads CASSLDGGLGRVEQFF. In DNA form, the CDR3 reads TGCGCCAGCAGCTTGGATGGGGGACTAGGTAGGGTTGAGCAGTTCTTC.

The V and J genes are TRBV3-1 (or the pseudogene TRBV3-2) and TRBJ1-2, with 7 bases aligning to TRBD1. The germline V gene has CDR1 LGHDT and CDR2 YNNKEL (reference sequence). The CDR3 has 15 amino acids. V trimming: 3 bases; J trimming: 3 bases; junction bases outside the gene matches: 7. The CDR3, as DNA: TGTGCCAGCAGCCACCAGACAGGGATCGACTATGGCTACACCTTC. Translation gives CASSHQTGIDYGYTF.

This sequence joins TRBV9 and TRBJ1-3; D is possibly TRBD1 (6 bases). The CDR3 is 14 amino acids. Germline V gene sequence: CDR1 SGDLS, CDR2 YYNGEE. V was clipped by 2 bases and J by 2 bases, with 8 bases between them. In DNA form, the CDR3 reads TGTGCCAGCAGCGTCACAGGGCCTGGAAACACCATATATTTT. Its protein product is CASSVTGPGNTIYF.

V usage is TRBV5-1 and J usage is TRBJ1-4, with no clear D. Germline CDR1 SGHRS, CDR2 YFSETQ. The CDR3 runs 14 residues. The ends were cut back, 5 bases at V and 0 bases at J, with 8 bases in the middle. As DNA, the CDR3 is TGCGCCAGCAGACAGACCTCAACTAATGAAAAACTGTTTTTT. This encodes CASRQTSTNEKLFF.

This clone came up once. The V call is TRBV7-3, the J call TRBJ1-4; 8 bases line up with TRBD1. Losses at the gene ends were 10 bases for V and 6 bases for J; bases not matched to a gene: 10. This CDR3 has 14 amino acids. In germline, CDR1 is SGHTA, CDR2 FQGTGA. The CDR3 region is CAKPAGGWDEKLFF. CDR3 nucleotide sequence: TGTGCCAAGCCGGCAGGGGGCTGGGATGAAAAACTGTTTTTT.

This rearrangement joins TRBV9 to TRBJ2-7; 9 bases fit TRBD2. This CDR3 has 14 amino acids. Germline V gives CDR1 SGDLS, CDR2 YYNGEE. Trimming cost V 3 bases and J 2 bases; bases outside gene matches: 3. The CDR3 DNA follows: TGTGCCAGCAGCGGGACTAGCGCTACCTACGAGCAGTACTTC. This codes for CASSGTSATYEQYF.

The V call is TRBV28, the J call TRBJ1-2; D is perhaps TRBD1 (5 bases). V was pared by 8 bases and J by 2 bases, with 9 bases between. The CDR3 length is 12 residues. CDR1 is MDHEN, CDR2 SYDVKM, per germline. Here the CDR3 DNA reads TGTGCCAGCGGGGGAGGCAACTATGGCTACACCTTC. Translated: CASGGGNYGYTF.

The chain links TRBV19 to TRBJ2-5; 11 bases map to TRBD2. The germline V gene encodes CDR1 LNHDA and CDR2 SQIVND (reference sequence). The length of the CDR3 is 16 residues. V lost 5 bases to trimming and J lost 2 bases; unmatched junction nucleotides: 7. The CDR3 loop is CASSPLAGGLQETQYF. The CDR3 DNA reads TGTGCCAGTAGTCCGCTAGCGGGGGGCCTACAAGAGACCCAGTACTTC.

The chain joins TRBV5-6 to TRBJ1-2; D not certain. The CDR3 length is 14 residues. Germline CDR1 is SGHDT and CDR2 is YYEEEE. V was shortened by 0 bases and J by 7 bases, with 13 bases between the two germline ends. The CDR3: CASSLGGRSGGYTF. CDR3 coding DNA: TGTGCCAGCAGCTTGGGCGGAAGGTCGGGTGGCTACACCTTC.

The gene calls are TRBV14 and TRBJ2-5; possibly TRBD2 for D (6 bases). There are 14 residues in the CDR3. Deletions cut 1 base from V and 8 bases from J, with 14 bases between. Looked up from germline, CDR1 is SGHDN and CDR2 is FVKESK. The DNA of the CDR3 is TGTGCCAGCAGCCAAGTCGCGGGACTCCCAACCCAGTACTTC. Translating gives CASSQVAGLPTQYF.

CDR3 region: CASSAVRQGSIGGYTF. For the CDR3, the DNA is TGCGCCAGCAGTGCGGTCCGACAGGGAAGCATTGGTGGCTACACCTTC. J is TRBJ1-2 and V is TRBV10-1, with TRBD1 identical over 7 bases. CDR3 size: 16 residues. CDR1 and CDR2 (germline): WNHNN, SYGVQD (reference sequence). V gave up 4 bases and J gave up 7 bases; unmatched junction bases: 15.

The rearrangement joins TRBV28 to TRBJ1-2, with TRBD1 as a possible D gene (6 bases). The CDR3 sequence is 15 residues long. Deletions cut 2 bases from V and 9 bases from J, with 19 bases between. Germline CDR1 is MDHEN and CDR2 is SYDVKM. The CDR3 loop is CASSLGVDRRFSYTF. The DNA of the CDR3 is TGTGCCAGCAGTTTAGGGGTTGACAGGAGATTTAGCTACACCTTC.

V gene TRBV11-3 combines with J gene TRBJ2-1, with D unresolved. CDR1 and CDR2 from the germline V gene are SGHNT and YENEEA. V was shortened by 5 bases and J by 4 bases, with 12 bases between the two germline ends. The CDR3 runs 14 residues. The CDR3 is CASSLINSYNEQFF. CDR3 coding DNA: TGTGCCAGCAGCCTCATCAACTCTTACAATGAGCAGTTCTTC.

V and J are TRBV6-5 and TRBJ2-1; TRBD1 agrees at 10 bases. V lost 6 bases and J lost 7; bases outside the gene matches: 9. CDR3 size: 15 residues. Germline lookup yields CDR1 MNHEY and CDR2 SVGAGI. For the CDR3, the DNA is TGTGCCAGCAGCCCGAGACAGGGGGCCCAGAATGAGCAGTTCTTC. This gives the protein CASSPRQGAQNEQFF.